The clone carrying this T cell receptor (beta chain) was recorded many times. Its antigen is not identified. These data are taken from a study of T cells in Graves' hyperthyroidism and ophthalmopathy. Germline loops: CDR1 SGHAT, CDR2 FQNNGV. V dropped 0 bases and J dropped 1 base, with 14 bases sitting between them. The CDR3 length is 17 residues. Overall study findings and caveats: Most thyroid-expanded clonotypes above 0.001 were also found in blood. A median around 6.8 months before onset, the model predicted ophthalmopathy.

Newly diagnosed hyperthyroidism, duration under 2 months, in patients aged 18 to 65. Investigators excluded patients with uncontrolled infection, other autoimmune disease, pregnancy or lactation. The CDR3 regions of TCR beta were amplified from RNA transcripts. First-round RT-PCR with HTBI primers amplified the TCR CDR3 region. MiXCR was run by TCRdb on the multiplex PCR reads, yielding one entry per CDR3 protein. The sample records around 420,000 distinct CDR3 sequences, 15% to 18% being singletons. The V and J genes are TRBV11-2 and TRBJ2-3; a possible D gene is TRBD2 (6 bases). This receptor was obtained from a woman in her late teens or twenties with Graves' hyperthyroidism. Sequences were obtained from blood. The CDR3 here is CASSLDWGDLGTDTQYF. CDR3 in DNA: TGTGCCAGCAGCTTAGATTGGGGGGACCTGGGCACAGATACGCAGTATTTT. Full variable domain (outside the CDR3, taken from reference TRBV11-2 and TRBJ2-3): EAGVAQSPRYKIIEKRQSVAFWCNPISGHATLYWYQQILGQGPKLLIQFQNNGVVDDSQLPKDRFSAERLKGVDSTLKIQPAKLEDSAVYLCASSLDWGDLGTDTQYFGPGTRLTVL.